This TCR beta chain was recovered during a study of blood T cells in healthy people across ages. This CDR3 is 14 amino acids long. Germline CDR1 is KGHSH and CDR2 is LQKENI. Between the trimmed V and J ends, which lost 3 bases and 0 bases, there was a span of 9 bases. A second PCR, run for roughly 7 to 12 cycles, used a sample-barcoded 5' primer plus a J-beta primer mix. Per-sample output comprised a minimum of 3 million paired-end reads containing CDR3. MiXCR was run by TCRdb on the 5' RACE reads, yielding one entry per CDR3 protein. The sample has around 1,000,000 distinct CDR3 sequences; about 25% are singletons. This sample also belongs to another study, concerning T cells of mothers and their children.

Sequenced material: blood. The TCR comes from a girl under 10 years old in good health. V usage is TRBV18 and J usage is TRBJ2-7, with D possibly TRBD2 on 5 matching bases. Here the CDR3 reads CASSPYAGSYEQYF. CDR3 in DNA: TGTGCCAGCTCACCGTATGCGGGCTCCTACGAGCAGTACTTC.